Listed below are T cell receptor beta chains from one sample, sequenced in a study of blood T cells in healthy people across ages. TCRdb independently ran MiXCR on the 5' RACE reads; one entry per CDR3 protein. The table has fewer than 800,000 distinct CDR3 sequences, more than 40% seen once. The sequenced sample was blood. These receptors were collected from a woman aged 60-75 years in good health. CDR3s include the opening cysteine and the closing phenylalanine or tryptophan. A D gene is named only where the DNA matches it firmly. Size is stated for part of the rows, as once, few or many counts, or as a class when the clone is expanded.

cdr3_aa cdr3_nt clone_size v_call d_call j_call cdr3_length
CASSQGGLAAYNEQFF TGTGCCAGCAGCCAAGGGGGCCTAGCGGCCTACAATGAGCAGTTCTTC NA TRBV3-1 TRBD2 TRBJ2-1 16
CASSQDYGRNTEAFF TGTGCCAGCAGCCAAGACTATGGCCGGAACACTGAAGCTTTCTTT NA TRBV4-2 NA TRBJ1-1 15
CASSGLAGAGNNEQFF TGTGCCAGCAGCGGACTAGCGGGAGCTGGTAACAATGAGCAGTTCTTC NA TRBV5-6 TRBD2 TRBJ2-1 16
CASSQELPRDEQYF TGCGCCAGCAGCCAAGAACTACCGCGGGACGAGCAGTACTTC NA TRBV4-1 NA TRBJ2-7 14
CASSSPGQIYGYTF TGTGCCAGCAGCTCGCCGGGACAGATCTATGGCTACACCTTC NA TRBV7-3 TRBD1 TRBJ1-2 14
CASSYSPSGRAPSDEQYF TGTGCCAGCAGTTACTCGCCCAGCGGGAGGGCCCCCTCCGACGAGCAGTACTTC NA TRBV6-2/TRBV6-3 TRBD2 TRBJ2-7 18
CSARGRPYEQYF TGCAGTGCTAGAGGCAGGCCCTACGAGCAGTACTTC NA TRBV20-1 NA TRBJ2-7 12
CASSIPDMQYF TGTGCCAGCAGTATCCCAGATATGCAGTATTTT NA TRBV12-3/TRBV12-4 NA TRBJ2-3 11
CASSSRAGDTQYF TGTGCCAGCAGCTCGCGGGCCGGGGATACGCAGTATTTT few TRBV7-2 NA TRBJ2-3 13
CSAFPPAGTSSNEQFF TGCAGTGCTTTCCCACCTGCCGGGACTAGTTCTAATGAGCAGTTCTTC few TRBV20-1 TRBD2 TRBJ2-1 16
CASSVLGGDTEAFF TGTGCCAGCAGTGTCCTGGGGGGGGACACTGAAGCTTTCTTT NA TRBV12-3/TRBV12-4 NA TRBJ1-1 14
CSVQKTATASLGYTF TGCAGCGTCCAAAAGACAGCTACAGCGAGTCTTGGCTACACCTTC NA TRBV29-1 NA TRBJ1-2 15
CSARDSQGNEKLFF TGCAGTGCTAGAGATTCCCAGGGGAATGAAAAACTGTTTTTT NA TRBV20-1 NA TRBJ1-4 14
CASSRTSGRRETQYF TGTGCCAGCAGCCGGACTAGCGGGAGGAGGGAGACCCAGTACTTC NA TRBV14 TRBD2 TRBJ2-5 15
CASSEQASYNEQFF TGTGCCAGCAGTGAACAGGCCTCCTACAATGAGCAGTTCTTC NA TRBV6-1 NA TRBJ2-1 14
CASSLRGPIRGQAYEQYF TGTGCCAGCAGCTTGCGGGGCCCCATTCGGGGGCAGGCCTACGAGCAGTACTTC few TRBV7-9 NA TRBJ2-7 18
CSATGQGVYEQYF TGCAGTGCTACGGGACAGGGTGTCTACGAGCAGTACTTC NA TRBV20-1 TRBD1 TRBJ2-7 13
CASAAGPKGELFF TGTGCCAGCGCTGCAGGGCCCAAAGGGGAACTGTTTTTT few TRBV27 NA TRBJ1-4 13
CATKGAGTFYNEQFF TGTGCCACCAAAGGGGCGGGGACTTTCTACAATGAGCAGTTCTTC once TRBV25-1 NA TRBJ2-1 15
CASSVDASGRYNEQFF TGTGCCAGCAGCGTAGACGCTAGCGGAAGATACAATGAGCAGTTCTTC NA TRBV9 TRBD2 TRBJ2-1 16
CSVRVGSSYEQYF TGCAGCGTCCGCGTCGGGAGCTCCTACGAGCAGTACTTC many TRBV29-1 NA TRBJ2-7 13
CASRNHGQRRGLLNTDTQYF TGTGCCAGCAGAAACCATGGACAGCGGAGGGGCCTGCTAAACACAGATACGCAGTATTTT few TRBV6-1 NA TRBJ2-3 20
CASSLGQGPRETQYF TGTGCCAGCAGCTTAGGGCAGGGGCCTCGAGAGACCCAGTACTTC NA TRBV7-3 NA TRBJ2-5 15
CASSLEASGKLNIQYF TGCGCCAGCAGCTTGGAGGCTAGCGGGAAATTGAACATTCAGTACTTC NA TRBV5-1 TRBD2 TRBJ2-4 16
CASSSARDTYTGGTQYF TGTGCCAGCAGTAGCGCCCGGGACACCTACACAGGGGGGACCCAGTACTTC few TRBV6-1 TRBD1 TRBJ2-5 17
CASSPGRAGGPKDTQYF TGCGCCAGCAGCCCGGGACGAGCGGGAGGGCCTAAAGATACGCAGTATTTT NA TRBV4-1 TRBD2 TRBJ2-3 17
CSAELGFETQYF TGCAGTGCGGAACTAGGATTTGAGACCCAGTACTTC few TRBV20-1 NA TRBJ2-5 12
CASSLAGQGEGYTQYF TGCGCCAGCAGCTTGGCCGGACAGGGAGAAGGATATACGCAGTATTTT NA TRBV5-1 TRBD1 TRBJ2-3 16
CASSLAGGTGSYEQYF TGCGCCAGCAGCTTGGCCGGCGGTACAGGGTCCTACGAGCAGTACTTC NA TRBV5-1 NA TRBJ2-7 16
CSAKREIYNEQYF TGCAGTGCTAAGCGGGAGATCTACAATGAGCAGTACTTC NA TRBV20-1 TRBD2 TRBJ2-7 13
CSATNIRGSGYTF TGCAGTGCTACGAACATCAGGGGGAGTGGCTACACCTTC NA TRBV20-1 TRBD1 TRBJ1-2 13
CSARSSGQGYEQYF TGCAGTGCTAGAAGCTCGGGACAGGGCTACGAGCAGTACTTC few TRBV20-1 TRBD1 TRBJ2-7 14
CASSLQGIITEAFF TGTGCCAGCAGTCTTCAGGGTATTATCACTGAAGCTTTCTTT NA TRBV6-5 NA TRBJ1-1 14